This T cell receptor (beta chain) was sequenced during a study of metastatic and nonmetastatic thyroid tumors. Study at large: Repertoire comparison spanned blood and tumor or nodule tissue of malignant and benign thyroid patients. Study results and caveats: Reports indicated that malignant thyroid tumors showed significantly higher TCR beta diversity than benign nodules did, in blood and tumor.

Thyroid surgery was performed in patients who had received no treatment beforehand. MiXCR re-clonotyped the PCR reads for TCRdb. This sample yields about 48,000 clones, of which around 21% are seen a single time; roughly 3.8% belongs to the top ten. This clone was detected many times. Antigen specificity is unknown. Between the trimmed V and J ends, which lost 5 bases and 1 base, there was a span of 11 bases. The CDR3 spans 15 residues. The germline V gene has CDR1 PRHDT and CDR2 FYEKMQ (reference sequence). The TCR originated in a male donor with papillary thyroid cancer or a benign thyroid nodule (not recorded which). Some clones in this sample may be carry-over from other donors' samples. Sequences were obtained from blood. This rearrangement joins TRBV13 to TRBJ2-2, with D unresolved. CDR3 residues: CASSLRVGNTGELFF. The CDR3 nucleotides read TGTGCCAGCAGCCTACGGGTCGGGAACACCGGGGAGCTGTTTTTT. Supplemented by reference TRBV13 and TRBJ2-2, the full variable domain reads AAGVIQSPRHLIKEKRETATLKCYPIPRHDTVYWYQQGPGQDPQFLISFYEKMQSDKGSIPDRFSAQQFSDYHSELNMSSLELGDSALYFCASSLRVGNTGELFFGEGSRLTVL.